A single sample is the source of the 23 T cell receptor beta chains below, sequenced in a study of post-analysis software for immune sequencing data. Study-wide points: TRBV segments more frequent in patients than in controls numbered a few and included TRBV5-6, TRBV5-1 and TRBV20-1.

Antigen specificity for these receptors is unknown. Unique molecular identifiers were built into the TCR beta cDNA libraries. Via MiXCR, TCRdb re-called the PCR reads, giving one row per CDR3 protein. The sample includes almost 700,000 distinct CDR3 sequences, around 64% of them seen just once. What was sequenced was blood. These receptors all stem from a girl aged 2-10 years with multiple sclerosis.

This clonotype was detected only once. The chain uses TRBV7-6 and TRBJ1-2; a weak D match, TRBD1 (6 bases). Trimming pared 9 bases from V and 1 base from J, leaving 18 bases between. Germline CDR1 and CDR2: SGHVS and FNYEAQ. CDR3 length: 15 amino acids. In nucleotides, the CDR3 is TGTGCCAGTAGCCCGTACCGGGACAATAACTATGGCTACACCTTC. This codes for CASSPYRDNNYGYTF. The complete variable domain, with remaining parts taken from reference TRBV7-6 and TRBJ1-2, reads GAGVSQSPRYKVTKRGQDVALRCDPISGHVSLYWYRQALGQGPEFLTYFNYEAQQDKSGLPNDRFSAERPEGSISTLTIQRTEQRDSAMYRCASSPYRDNNYGYTFGSGTRLTVV.

This chain uses TRBV15 with TRBJ1-1, with unresolved D. This CDR3 spans 16 amino acids. Germline assignment: CDR1 LNHNV and CDR2 YYDKDF (reference sequence). V was pared by 1 base and J by 6 bases, with 18 bases between. The CDR3: CATSRVGSDGRPEAFF. The CDR3 nucleotides read TGTGCCACCAGCAGAGTAGGGTCGGACGGGCGACCTGAAGCTTTCTTT.

CDR3 sequence (DNA): TGTGCCAGCAGCCAAGATGGGGCCAGCGGGCTGAATGAGCAGTTCTTC. Amino acids: CASSQDGASGLNEQFF. The J gene is TRBJ2-1, the V gene TRBV3-1; D is possibly TRBD2 (6 bases). The CDR3 length is 16 residues. Germline assignment: CDR1 LGHDT and CDR2 YNNKEL (reference sequence). V lost 0 bases to trimming and J lost 7 bases, with 16 bases between them.

The chain joins TRBV12-3 or TRBV12-4 to TRBJ2-7; D is perhaps TRBD2 (6 bases). There are 14 residues in the CDR3. Trimming left V 5 bases short and J 2 bases short, with 13 bases between. CDR3 residues: CASSRRGPPYEQYF. The CDR3 nucleotides are TGTGCCAGCAGTCGGCGGGGCCCTCCCTACGAGCAGTACTTC.

This clonotype was observed a handful of times. This sequence joins TRBV20-1 and TRBJ2-1, with TRBD2 as a possible D gene (6 bases). This CDR3 has 16 residues. Deletions cut 1 base from V and 9 bases from J, with 22 bases between. Germline loops: CDR1 DFQATT, CDR2 SNEGSKA (reference sequence). CDR3 protein: CSARVGGRKVVGEQFF. CDR3 sequence (DNA): TGCAGTGCTAGAGTGGGAGGACGGAAGGTGGTTGGTGAGCAGTTCTTC.

The V call is TRBV12-3 or TRBV12-4, the J call TRBJ2-1, with TRBD2 matching over 8 bases. The CDR3 totals 16 residues. The trim removed 4 bases at V and 8 bases at J, leaving 13 bases unmatched. CDR3 in amino acids: CASSSGTSGARDEQFF. CDR3 sequence (DNA): TGTGCCAGCAGTTCCGGGACTAGTGGGGCTAGGGATGAGCAGTTCTTC.

This clonotype was picked up a small number of times. This chain uses TRBV20-1 with TRBJ2-1, with D unresolved. The CDR3 is 16 residues long. Trimming took off 0 bases at V and 8 bases at J, with 20 bases between the two ends. CDR1 is DFQATT and CDR2 is SNEGSKA in the germline V gene (reference sequence). The CDR3 DNA reads TGCAGTGCTAGAGATCTGATCCGCGGCGTTAACCATGAGCAGTTCTTC. As protein: CSARDLIRGVNHEQFF.

The chain joins TRBV20-1 to TRBJ1-5, with TRBD1 matching 7 bases. Germline-derived CDR1 and CDR2 are DFQATT and SNEGSKA (reference sequence). J lost 3 bases, V lost 4 bases, and 3 bases had no gene match. CDR3 length equals 13 residues. CDR3 loop: CSAKGQYNQPQHF. In DNA, the CDR3 is TGCAGTGCTAAGGGACAGTACAATCAGCCCCAGCATTTT.

This clonotype came up a few times. The V gene is TRBV6-5, the J gene TRBJ2-1; 8 bases map to TRBD2. The trim removed 2 bases at V and 7 bases at J, leaving 4 bases unmatched. This CDR3 spans 14 amino acids. Germline V gene data show CDR1 as MNHEY and CDR2 as SVGAGI. The CDR3 sequence: CASSYPGGGNEQFF. The CDR3 DNA reads TGTGCCAGCAGTTACCCGGGCGGGGGGAATGAGCAGTTCTTC.

This clonotype was recorded once. This chain links TRBV10-2 with TRBJ1-1; a possible D gene is TRBD1 (5 bases). V lost 7 bases to trimming and J lost 1 base, with 10 bases between them. CDR3 length: 13 amino acids. In germline, CDR1 is WSHSY, CDR2 SAAADI. The CDR3 nucleotides read TGCGCCAGCATTAGACAGCCGAACACTGAAGCTTTCTTT. Protein product: CASIRQPNTEAFF.

Only one count was recorded for this clonotype. The chain links TRBV20-1 to TRBJ2-1; D is ambiguous. CDR3 size: 18 residues. Trimming took off 0 bases at V and 6 bases at J, with 24 bases between the two ends. In germline, CDR1 is DFQATT, CDR2 SNEGSKA (reference sequence). As DNA, the CDR3 is TGCAGTGCTAGAGATGCAAAGAGACCAGATTTGATAGGCAATGAGCAGTTCTTC. Amino acid sequence: CSARDAKRPDLIGNEQFF.

This clonotype was detected only a few times. The chain employs TRBV29-1 and TRBJ2-2; D not certain. Trimming removed 4 bases at V and 1 base at J, with 10 bases between. Germline V gives CDR1 SQVTM, CDR2 ANQGSEA. CDR3 length: 14 residues. The CDR3 DNA reads as TGCAGCGTTGCCCCGCAGGTGAACACCGGGGAGCTGTTTTTT. Protein: CSVAPQVNTGELFF.

This chain connects TRBV4-2 to TRBJ2-3, with D possibly TRBD1 on 5 matching bases. V lost 0 bases and J lost 5, with 6 bases in between. The CDR3 is 13 residues long. CDR1 and CDR2 from the germline V gene are LGHNA and YNFKEQ. The CDR3 DNA is TGTGCCAGCAGCCAAGACCAGGGAGATACGCAGTATTTT. Residues: CASSQDQGDTQYF.

This clonotype was counted a few times. The chain couples TRBV5-1 to TRBJ2-5; TRBD2 matches 8 bases. CDR1 SGHRS and CDR2 YFSETQ come from the germline V gene. The CDR3 sequence is 15 residues long. Germline trimming cut 4 bases from V and 5 bases from J; bases unmatched to any gene: 10. The CDR3 sequence is CASSPAGLGTETQYF. CDR3 DNA sequence: TGCGCCAGCAGCCCTGCGGGACTAGGGACGGAGACCCAGTACTTC.

V usage is TRBV20-1 and J usage is TRBJ2-7; 7 nucleotides align to TRBD1. Trimming took 7 bases from V and 5 from J; bases not matched to a gene: 14. The CDR3 consists of 14 residues. In germline, CDR1 is DFQATT, CDR2 SNEGSKA (reference sequence). CDR3 in DNA: TGCAGTGTCTTGGGACAGACCGAGGGGGACGAGCAGTACTTC. Amino acids: CSVLGQTEGDEQYF.

The chain links TRBV10-2 to TRBJ2-7; 7 nucleotides align to TRBD1. The germline gives CDR1 WSHSY, CDR2 SAAADI. J was trimmed by 0 bases and V by 6 bases; bases with no gene match: 5. This CDR3 spans 14 amino acids. The CDR3 protein is CASRVGTASYEQYF. As DNA, the CDR3 is TGCGCCAGCAGGGTCGGGACAGCCTCCTACGAGCAGTACTTC.

The chain uses TRBV21-1 and TRBJ2-1; the D segment call TRBD2 is taken from the table without a DNA check. TRBV21-1 counts as a pseudogene. The CDR3 is made up of 14 amino acids. For the CDR3, the DNA is TGTGCCAGCAGCAAAGTGGCGGGTTTCGGCGAGCAGTTCTTC. Translation gives CASSKVAGFGEQFF.

The rearrangement joins TRBV20-1 to TRBJ2-5, with TRBD1 identical over 10 bases. This CDR3 has 14 amino acids. Germline loops: CDR1 DFQATT, CDR2 SNEGSKA (reference sequence). The J segment lost 5 bases and the V segment lost 4 bases, leaving 7 bases of the junction unmatched. The CDR3 coding sequence is TGCAGTGCTACCTTCGGGACAGGGGTGGAGACCCAGTACTTC. This translates into CSATFGTGVETQYF.

The rearrangement joins TRBV10-3 to TRBJ2-5; D call uncertain. The germline V and J ends were trimmed by 0 bases and 11 bases, with 13 bases remaining between them. The CDR3 runs to 13 residues. The germline CDR1 and CDR2 sequences are ENHRY and SYGVKD. This CDR3 reads CAISESRDTGQYF. The CDR3 nucleotides are TGTGCCATCAGTGAGTCAAGAGATACCGGGCAGTACTTC.

The CDR3 DNA follows: TGTGCCAGCAGTTCAGGGGAACTTAACTATGGCTACACCTTC. Translation: CASSSGELNYGYTF. The chain links TRBV2 to TRBJ1-2; possible D gene TRBD1, 6 bases. The CDR3 is 14 amino acids. Germline CDR1 and CDR2: SNHLY and FYNNEI. V was pared by 5 bases and J by 1 base, with 11 bases between.

This clonotype has just a few counts. The rearrangement links TRBV20-1 to TRBJ2-3; the match to TRBD2 covers 8 bases. With 3 bases clipped from V and 6 bases from J, the junction kept 5 bases outside the gene matches. This CDR3 has 13 amino acids. Looked up from germline, CDR1 is DFQATT and CDR2 is SNEGSKA (reference sequence). Here the CDR3 DNA reads TGCAGTGCTAGCCGGCGGGAGGTCGATACGCAGTATTTT. It yields the protein CSASRREVDTQYF.

This chain connects TRBV20-1 to TRBJ1-6; a possible D gene is TRBD1 (5 bases). CDR1 and CDR2 (germline): DFQATT, SNEGSKA (reference sequence). The length of the CDR3 is 13 residues. Trimming pared 7 bases from V and 5 bases from J, leaving 12 bases between. The CDR3 nucleotides read TGCAGTGTTAAACAGGTTGATAATTCACCCCTCCACTTT. This codes for CSVKQVDNSPLHF.

The V gene is TRBV6-1, the J gene TRBJ1-5, with D perhaps TRBD1 (5 bases). Trimming removed 0 bases at V and 3 bases at J, with 9 bases between. The CDR3 contains 15 residues. The germline V gene encodes CDR1 MNHNS and CDR2 SASEGT. Written as DNA, the CDR3 is TGTGCCAGCAGTGAAGCGGGGGGGACCAATCAGCCCCAGCATTTT. Encoded protein: CASSEAGGTNQPQHF.